The 16 T cell receptor beta chains below all came from one sample that was sequenced in a study of cytomegalovirus exposure and HLA in healthy donors. The study ran its PCR with 60 Vbeta and 13 Jbeta primers. Profiled with immunoSEQ multiplex PCR; TCRdb holds only in-frame clones, not every one. The sample lists about 190,000 clones, approximately 82% occurring once. The sequenced sample consisted of PBMCs. These receptors originate from a woman between 50 and 59 years old in good health and CMV-seropositive.

This chain joins TRBV5-6 and TRBJ2-7, with D tentatively TRBD2 (5 bases). Trimming removed 4 bases at V and 2 bases at J, with 7 bases between. The CDR3 loop spans 12 amino acids. CDR1 is SGHDT, CDR2 YYEEEE, per germline. CDR3 nucleotide sequence: TGTGCCAGCAGCCTCGGGACCTACGAGCAGTACTTC. Encoded protein: CASSLGTYEQYF.

This clone was found once. The chain carries TRBV7-9 and TRBJ2-5, with 7 bases that match TRBD2. CDR3 length: 16 residues. Germline CDR1 reads SEHNR; CDR2 reads FQNEAQ (reference sequence). Trimming removed 3 bases from V and 1 base from J; junction bases left unmatched: 8. The CDR3 reads CASSFIMGGVQETQYF. DNA of the CDR3: TGTGCCAGCAGCTTTATTATGGGGGGGGTCCAAGAGACCCAGTACTTC.

This clone was found a few times. V gene TRBV6-1 combines with J gene TRBJ1-5, with TRBD1 as a possible D gene (5 bases). CDR1 and CDR2 from the germline V gene are MNHNS and SASEGT. V shed 4 bases and J shed 4 bases, with 14 bases lying between them. This CDR3 region has 15 residues. DNA for the CDR3: TGTGCCAGCAGTGTGTCCAGGGTCAATAATCAGCCCCAGCATTTT. It yields the protein CASSVSRVNNQPQHF.

The chain combines TRBV5-1 with TRBJ2-7; the match to TRBD1 covers 11 bases. This CDR3 has 16 amino acids. Germline CDR1 SGHRS, CDR2 YFSETQ. The ends lost 0 bases at V and 4 bases at J; junction bases unmatched: 6. CDR3 protein: CASSLGRDRGFYEQYF. CDR3 bases: TGCGCCAGCAGCTTGGGAAGGGACAGGGGGTTTTACGAGCAGTACTTC.

The V call is TRBV18, the J call TRBJ2-5; TRBD2 might be the D (7 bases). Trimming shortened V by 1 base and J by 5 bases, and 11 bases separated the two germline ends. The CDR3 runs to 14 residues. CDR1 KGHSH and CDR2 LQKENI come from the germline V gene. CDR3 sequence reads: CASSPLRGQETQYF. In DNA, the CDR3 is TGTGCCAGCTCACCACTGCGGGGGCAGGAGACCCAGTACTTC.

This chain connects TRBV6-1 to TRBJ2-5; D gene uncertain. The germline V gene encodes CDR1 MNHNS and CDR2 SASEGT. With 4 bases removed from V and 2 bases from J, the gap between germline ends came to 8 bases. The CDR3 loop spans 13 amino acids. For the CDR3, the DNA is TGTGCCAGCAGTGCAACAAGACAAGAGACCCAGTACTTC. It encodes CASSATRQETQYF.

This clone was counted only a few times. The chain joins TRBV4-3 to TRBJ2-4; TRBD2 aligns across 13 bases. Trimming cost V 0 bases and J 6 bases; bases outside gene matches: 2. Per germline, CDR1 LGHNA and CDR2 YSLEER. The CDR3 length is 16 residues. As DNA, the CDR3 is TGCGCCAGCAGCCAAGATGGGACTAGCGGGGTAAACATTCAGTACTTC. Encoded protein: CASSQDGTSGVNIQYF.

The J gene is TRBJ2-3, the V gene TRBV7-8; a weak D match, TRBD2 (7 bases). This CDR3 is built from 16 residues. Deletions cut 2 bases from V and 4 bases from J, with 16 bases between. In germline, CDR1 is SGHVS, CDR2 FQNEAQ. The CDR3 here is CASSLLSGGQPDTQYF. The CDR3 DNA follows: TGTGCCAGCAGCTTATTGTCGGGGGGCCAGCCAGATACGCAGTATTTT.

The V gene is TRBV29-1, the J gene TRBJ1-2; D gene uncertain. Trimming shortened V by 6 bases and J by 2 bases, and 10 bases separated the two germline ends. The germline gives CDR1 SQVTM, CDR2 ANQGSEA. The CDR3 extends over 12 amino acids. The chain's CDR3 is CSVAGGNYGYTF. CDR3 coding DNA: TGCAGCGTGGCCGGAGGGAACTATGGCTACACCTTC.

The rearrangement uses TRBV15 and TRBJ2-2, with TRBD1 matching over 7 bases. CDR3 length: 15 residues. Germline loops: CDR1 LNHNV, CDR2 YYDKDF (reference sequence). Trimming cost V 8 bases and J 2 bases; bases outside gene matches: 8. This chain's CDR3 is CATGLDRVNTGELFF. Here the CDR3 DNA reads TGTGCCACCGGGCTTGACAGGGTAAACACCGGGGAGCTGTTTTTT. Full variable domain (remainder filled in from reference TRBV15 and TRBJ2-2): DAMVIQNPRYQVTQFGKPVTLSCSQTLNHNVMYWYQQKSSQAPKLLFHYYDKDFNNEADTPDNFQSRRPNTSFCFLDIRSPGLGDTAMYLCATGLDRVNTGELFFGEGSRLTVL.

This clone was seen once. The rearrangement joins TRBV6-5 to TRBJ2-7; D not certain. This CDR3 has 11 residues. The V end lost 8 bases, the J end lost 6 bases, and 11 bases lay between the germline ends. Looked up from germline, CDR1 is MNHEY and CDR2 is SVGAGI. DNA of the CDR3: TGTGCCAGCTATGCCCTCGGCGAGCAGTACTTC. Its protein is CASYALGEQYF.

The gene calls are TRBV7-2 and TRBJ1-2; D is undetermined. V lost 1 base and J 2 bases, leaving 5 bases between the germline ends. The CDR3 is 13 residues long. CDR1 and CDR2 from the germline V gene are SGHTA and FQGNSA. In DNA form, the CDR3 reads TGTGCCAGCAGCTTAGATATAAACTATGGCTACACCTTC. As protein: CASSLDINYGYTF.

This clone was picked up a small number of times. The chain joins TRBV19 to TRBJ1-4; TRBD1 is a possible D gene (6 bases). CDR3 length: 13 amino acids. V shed 4 bases and J shed 14 bases, with 17 bases lying between them. Germline V gene sequence: CDR1 LNHDA, CDR2 SQIVND (reference sequence). CDR3 sequence (DNA): TGTGCCAGTAGTACCAAGGGGGTCGCAGGCCTGTTTTTT. It translates to CASSTKGVAGLFF.

V is TRBV7-3 and J is TRBJ1-1; no definite D call. Trimming took 2 bases from V and 5 from J, leaving 12 bases between them. Germline V lookup: CDR1 SGHTA, CDR2 FQGTGA. The CDR3 runs 14 residues. The CDR3 loop reads CASSLWEGRTEAFF. The CDR3 DNA sequence: TGTGCCAGCAGCTTATGGGAGGGAAGGACTGAAGCTTTCTTT.

This sequence joins TRBV21-1 and TRBJ1-4. TRBV21-1 is described as a pseudogene. The CDR3 runs to 15 residues. CDR3 DNA sequence: TGTGCCAGCGCCCCCGGAGGGGGGGCGAGGGAAAAACTGTTTTTT. Its protein is CASAPGGGAREKLFF.

This clone has just one count. Written as DNA, the CDR3 is TGTGCCAGCAGCCAGGCTCGGGGACAGGTAGAAAATGAGCAGTTCTTC. It yields the protein CASSQARGQVENEQFF. The chain links TRBV4-2 to TRBJ2-1, with TRBD1 matching over 8 bases. The CDR3 consists of 16 residues. CDR1 and CDR2 from the germline V gene are LGHNA and YNFKEQ. J lost 7 bases, V lost 3 bases, and 11 bases had no gene match.